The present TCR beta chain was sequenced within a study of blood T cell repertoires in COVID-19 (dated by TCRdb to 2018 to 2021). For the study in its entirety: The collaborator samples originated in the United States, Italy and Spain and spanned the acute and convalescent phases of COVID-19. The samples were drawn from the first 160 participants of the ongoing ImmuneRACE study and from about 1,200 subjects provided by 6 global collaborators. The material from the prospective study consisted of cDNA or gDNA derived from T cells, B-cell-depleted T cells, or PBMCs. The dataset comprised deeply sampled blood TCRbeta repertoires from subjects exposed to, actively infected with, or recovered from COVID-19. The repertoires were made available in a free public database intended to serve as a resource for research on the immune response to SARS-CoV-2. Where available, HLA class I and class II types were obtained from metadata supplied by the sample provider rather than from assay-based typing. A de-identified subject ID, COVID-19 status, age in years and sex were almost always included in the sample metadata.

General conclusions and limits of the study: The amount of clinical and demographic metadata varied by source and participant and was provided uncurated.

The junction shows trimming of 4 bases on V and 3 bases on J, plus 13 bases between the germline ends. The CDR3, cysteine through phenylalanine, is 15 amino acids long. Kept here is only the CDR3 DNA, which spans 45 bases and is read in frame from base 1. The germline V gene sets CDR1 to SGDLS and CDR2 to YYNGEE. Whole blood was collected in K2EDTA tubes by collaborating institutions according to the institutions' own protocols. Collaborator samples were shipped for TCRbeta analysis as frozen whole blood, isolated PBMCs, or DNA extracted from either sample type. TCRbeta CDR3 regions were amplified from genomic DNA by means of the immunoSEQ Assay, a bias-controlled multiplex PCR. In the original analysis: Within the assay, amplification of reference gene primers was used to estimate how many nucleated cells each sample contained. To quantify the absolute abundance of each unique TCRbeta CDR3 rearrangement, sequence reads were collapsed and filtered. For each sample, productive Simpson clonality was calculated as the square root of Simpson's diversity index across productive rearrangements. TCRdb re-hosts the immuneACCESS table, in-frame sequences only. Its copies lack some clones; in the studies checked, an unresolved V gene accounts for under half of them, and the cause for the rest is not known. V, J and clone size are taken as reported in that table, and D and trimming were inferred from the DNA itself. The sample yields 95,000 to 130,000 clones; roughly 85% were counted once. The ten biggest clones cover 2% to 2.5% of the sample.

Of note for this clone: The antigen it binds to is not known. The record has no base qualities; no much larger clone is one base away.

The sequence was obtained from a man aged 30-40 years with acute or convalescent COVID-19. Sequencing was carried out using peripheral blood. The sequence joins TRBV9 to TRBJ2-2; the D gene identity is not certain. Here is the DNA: TGTGCCAGCAGCAACTCCCGCACAGACACCGGGGAGCTGTTTTTT. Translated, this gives CASSNSRTDTGELFF.